Following are 18 T cell receptor beta chains from one sample sequenced in a study of blood T cell repertoires in COVID-19. Sequencing used immunoSEQ multiplex PCR; TCRdb keeps in-frame clones, though not all of them. The sample includes roughly 60,000 clones, more than 80% of them seen just once. The source material was peripheral blood. The source is an elderly man with acute or convalescent COVID-19.

The rearrangement links TRBV18 to TRBJ1-3; D gene uncertain. The length of the CDR3 is 14 residues. CDR1 KGHSH and CDR2 LQKENI come from the germline V gene. V gave up 4 bases and J gave up 4 bases, with 11 bases separating them. CDR3 DNA: TGTGCCAGCTCACGAGGGAATACGGGAAACACCATATATTTT. Protein: CASSRGNTGNTIYF.

The chain links TRBV3-1 (or the pseudogene TRBV3-2) to TRBJ1-5; tentatively, D is TRBD1 (5 bases). The CDR3 contains 15 residues. Germline-derived CDR1 and CDR2 are LGHDT and YNNKEL (reference sequence). V lost 1 base and J lost 7, with 14 bases in between. As DNA, the CDR3 is TGTGCCAGCAGCCAAGGGGAGGGGCGGCGGCAGCCCCAGCATTTT. Its translation is CASSQGEGRRQPQHF.

The CDR3 is CASRRGQDGYTF. The DNA of the CDR3 is TGTGCCAGCAGGAGGGGACAGGACGGCTACACCTTC. This chain joins TRBV21-1 and TRBJ1-2; the table's D call, TRBD1, has no DNA check behind it. TRBV21-1 counts as a pseudogene. The CDR3 runs to 12 residues.

The V and J genes are TRBV5-4 and TRBJ2-5; 7 bases map to TRBD2. The CDR3 contains 17 residues. Germline CDR1 reads SGHNT; CDR2 reads YYREEE (reference sequence). V trimming: 0 bases; J trimming: 1 base; junction bases outside the gene matches: 9. CDR3 protein: CASSLATSALFQETQYF. The CDR3 nucleotides are TGTGCCAGCAGCTTGGCTACTAGCGCTTTATTCCAAGAGACCCAGTACTTC.

The J gene is TRBJ1-2, the V gene TRBV7-8; the D is unclear. The ends were cut back, 1 base at V and 8 bases at J, with 20 bases in the middle. Germline V gene lookup returns CDR1 SGHVS and CDR2 FQNEAQ. The CDR3 totals 16 residues. The CDR3: CASSLDRGIAVEGYTF. CDR3 nucleotide sequence: TGTGCCAGCAGCTTAGACCGTGGTATTGCGGTAGAAGGCTACACCTTC.

This chain uses TRBV3-1 (or the pseudogene TRBV3-2) with TRBJ1-2, with TRBD1 identical over 8 bases. The CDR3 has 15 amino acids. V trimming: 5 bases; J trimming: 1 base; junction bases outside the gene matches: 6. CDR1 and CDR2 (germline): LGHDT, YNNKEL (reference sequence). The CDR3 protein is CASSSGDRGNYGYTF. The CDR3 DNA sequence: TGTGCCAGCAGCTCTGGAGACAGGGGTAACTATGGCTACACCTTC.

The rearrangement links TRBV25-1 to TRBJ1-1, with 8 positions matching TRBD1. Germline V gives CDR1 MGHDK, CDR2 SYGVNS. V shed 5 bases, J shed 5 bases, and the junction held 7 bases outside the gene matches. The CDR3 is made up of 14 amino acids. CDR3 region: CASSSSQGATEAFF. In nucleotides, the CDR3 is TGTGCCAGCAGTTCATCGCAGGGGGCGACTGAAGCTTTCTTT.

This clone was observed once. The chain is built from TRBV5-1 and TRBJ2-5, with 8 bases aligning to TRBD2. J lost 0 bases, V lost 2 bases, and 3 bases had no gene match. From germline, CDR1 is SGHRS and CDR2 YFSETQ. The CDR3 totals 15 residues. The CDR3 DNA follows: TGCGCCAGCAGCTTAATTAGCGGGAACCAAGAGACCCAGTACTTC. Amino acids: CASSLISGNQETQYF.

The chain combines TRBV28 with TRBJ2-7, with a weak D call TRBD1 (5 bases). The CDR3 is 14 residues long. Trimming shortened V by 7 bases and J by 1 base, and 14 bases separated the two germline ends. From germline, CDR1 is MDHEN and CDR2 SYDVKM. CDR3 region: CASTDTLGSYEQYF. The CDR3 DNA sequence: TGTGCCAGCACGGACACGCTCGGGTCCTACGAGCAGTACTTC.

CDR3 sequence (DNA): TGTGCCAGCTCACCGGGCGTGGCCCTCTACGAGCAGTACTTC. Residues: CASSPGVALYEQYF. V is TRBV18 and J is TRBJ2-7; no clear D. The CDR3 is made up of 14 amino acids. Germline CDR1 and CDR2: KGHSH and LQKENI. V was pared by 3 bases and J by 3 bases, with 12 bases between.

This sequence joins TRBV7-8 and TRBJ1-5; D perhaps matches TRBD1 (6 bases). CDR3 length equals 17 residues. Trimming removed 2 bases at V and 3 bases at J, with 17 bases between. Germline V gene lookup returns CDR1 SGHVS and CDR2 FQNEAQ. This chain's CDR3 is CASSLLTLGDINQPQHF. The DNA of the CDR3 is TGTGCCAGCAGCTTATTGACCCTCGGGGACATCAATCAGCCCCAGCATTTT.

This clone occurred once. The V call is TRBV20-1, the J call TRBJ2-3; 9 bases are a match to TRBD1. With V trimmed by 3 bases and J by 5 bases, 6 bases remained unmatched. CDR1 is DFQATT and CDR2 is SNEGSKA in the germline V gene (reference sequence). The CDR3 contains 14 residues. The CDR3 DNA sequence: TGCAGTGCTAGTGTACGACAGGGGGGAGATACGCAGTATTTT. Translated: CSASVRQGGDTQYF.

By share, this clone ranks as medium-sized. CDR3 sequence: CASSTGDRVGELFF. The CDR3 DNA sequence: TGTGCCAGTAGTACTGGAGACAGGGTCGGGGAGCTGTTTTTT. This chain joins TRBV19 and TRBJ2-2; the match to TRBD1 covers 7 bases. V lost 4 bases and J lost 7; bases outside the gene matches: 6. Germline CDR1 LNHDA, CDR2 SQIVND (reference sequence). This CDR3 has 14 amino acids.

This chain uses TRBV29-1 with TRBJ1-1, with a weak D call TRBD1 (5 bases). Trimming took off 5 bases at V and 3 bases at J, with 13 bases between the two ends. Germline-derived CDR1 and CDR2 are SQVTM and ANQGSEA. The CDR3 is made up of 13 amino acids. The CDR3 bases are TGCAGCGTTCCCTCTCTCAGGGACACTGAAGCTTTCTTT. It is translated as CSVPSLRDTEAFF.

The rearrangement links TRBV3-1 (or the pseudogene TRBV3-2) to TRBJ1-5; D perhaps matches TRBD1 (5 bases). The CDR3 has 14 residues. Trimming cost V 4 bases and J 4 bases, with 11 bases left between them. Germline loops: CDR1 LGHDT, CDR2 YNNKEL (reference sequence). CDR3 protein: CASSRWEGNQPQHF. In DNA, the CDR3 is TGTGCCAGCAGCCGGTGGGAGGGGAATCAGCCCCAGCATTTT.

By share of the sample, this clone is medium-sized. The chain recombines TRBV3-1 (or the pseudogene TRBV3-2) with TRBJ1-4; no definite D call. The CDR3 sequence is 13 residues long. V dropped 4 bases and J dropped 11 bases, with 14 bases sitting between them. CDR1 is LGHDT, CDR2 YNNKEL, per germline (reference sequence). The CDR3 sequence: CASSLASQRKLFF. In nucleotides, the CDR3 is TGTGCCAGCAGCCTCGCGAGCCAGAGGAAACTGTTTTTT.

This chain connects TRBV2 to TRBJ2-6; D is possibly TRBD1 (6 bases). V was cut by 2 bases and J by 2 bases, with 10 bases left in between. Germline loops: CDR1 SNHLY, CDR2 FYNNEI. The CDR3 consists of 16 residues. The CDR3 DNA sequence: TGTGCCAGCAGTGAACCCCACAGGGCTGGGGCCAACGTCCTGACTTTC. This codes for CASSEPHRAGANVLTF.

This clone appeared many times. One junction end disagrees with the germline gene, perhaps due to a read error. V and J are TRBV6-5 and TRBJ1-6; D not resolved. Germline V gene data show CDR1 as MNHEY and CDR2 as SVGAGI. This CDR3 spans 11 amino acids. CDR3 sequence: CASSDWLLPTF. The CDR3 DNA follows: TGTGCCAGCAGCGACTGGCTCCTACCTACCTTT.